Below are 30 T cell receptor beta chains sequenced from a single sample in a study of CD8+CD57+ T cells in acquired aplastic anemia (dated by TCRdb to the late 2010s). Expansion of CD8+CD57+ cells had been shown by flow cytometry in the patients chosen for sequencing. The reads were generated on an Illumina HiSeq 2000. TCR beta VDJ combination and CDR3 sequence profiling used genomic DNA as the template. TCRdb reanalyzed the raw reads on its own, using fastp at Q25 for trimming and MiXCR for clone calling, and kept in-frame beta chains. Entries are consolidated by CDR3 protein sequence, retaining the most common genes and DNA. The sample data list roughly 160,000 distinct CDR3 sequences, and 71% of these were observed just once. The ten largest clonotypes hold around 45% of the sample. The sequencing sample was made of sorted CD4+, CD8+, or CD8+CD57+ T cells (not recorded which) from PBMCs. These receptors were taken from a human donor with aplastic anemia.

The CDR3 DNA reads as TGTGCCAGCAGCTTAGATAGCGGGGGGGCGACTGAGCAGTTCTTC. It translates to CASSLDSGGATEQFF. The V gene is TRBV11-2, the J gene TRBJ2-1, with 11 bases lining up with TRBD2. Germline lookup yields CDR1 SGHAT and CDR2 FQNNGV. Germline trimming cut 0 bases from V and 9 bases from J; bases unmatched to any gene: 4. CDR3 length: 15 residues.

Only one count was recorded for this clonotype. The chain employs TRBV19 and TRBJ2-3; D remains unclear. V was trimmed by 5 bases and J by 5 bases, leaving 11 bases between them. The germline CDR1 and CDR2 sequences are LNHDA and SQIVND (reference sequence). The CDR3 is 13 amino acids. CDR3 in DNA: TGTGCCAGTAGTCCTCAATTCAGAGATACGCAGTATTTT. Translated: CASSPQFRDTQYF. Drawing the rest from reference TRBV19 and TRBJ2-3, the complete variable domain is DGGITQSPKYLFRKEGQNVTLSCEQNLNHDAMYWYRQDPGQGLRLIYYSQIVNDFQKGDIAEGYSVSREKKESFPLTVTSAQKNPTAFYLCASSPQFRDTQYFGPGTRLTVL.

With respect to this clonotype: A much larger clone sits a single nucleotide away, making a read error possible. The V and J genes are TRBV11-1 and TRBJ1-1, with 11 bases aligning to TRBD1. Germline assignment: CDR1 SGHAT and CDR2 FQDESV (reference sequence). CDR3 length equals 14 residues. The CDR3 region has the DNA TGTGCCAGCAGCTGGGACAGGGGGGGCACTGAAGTTTTCTTT. It yields the protein CASSWDRGGTEVFF.

Note on this clonotype: The CDR3 end shows no conserved phenylalanine or tryptophan, and so a read error is likely. The CDR3 region has the DNA TGCAGTGCTAGAAAGGGGGGTACGCAGTATTAT. Its translation: CSARKGGTQYY. The chain has TRBV20-1 and TRBJ1-1; D may match TRBD1 or TRBD2 (6 bases each). The J call could be wrong; TRBJ2-3 is a better fit for the DNA end. This CDR3 region has 11 residues. Germline V gene sequence: CDR1 DFQATT, CDR2 SNEGSKA (reference sequence).

V usage is TRBV24-1 and J usage is TRBJ2-1; D possibly corresponds to TRBD1 (5 bases). Trimming shortened V by 9 bases and J by 9 bases, and 14 bases separated the two germline ends. The CDR3 spans 12 residues. Per the germline V gene, CDR1 is KGHDR and CDR2 is SFDVKD. DNA for the CDR3: TGTGCCACCGCAGGGTGGGTGGGTGAGCAGTTCTTC. This translates into CATAGWVGEQFF.

There are many counts of this clonotype. The chain uses TRBV6-1 and TRBJ2-5, with TRBD2 matching 8 bases. With 4 bases clipped from V and 4 bases from J, the junction kept 11 bases outside the gene matches. This CDR3 has 16 amino acids. Germline V gene data show CDR1 as MNHNS and CDR2 as SASEGT. DNA for the CDR3: TGTGCCAGCAGTGTCGGCGAGGGACTAGAGTCAGAGACCCAGTACTTC. It yields the protein CASSVGEGLESETQYF.

The V gene is TRBV10-2, the J gene TRBJ2-7; tentatively, D is TRBD2 (6 bases). The CDR3 consists of 14 residues. V lost 4 bases to trimming and J lost 4 bases, with 14 bases between them. Germline V gene data show CDR1 as WSHSY and CDR2 as SAAADI. For the CDR3, the DNA is TGCGCCAGCAGTGTTCCCGGGGGTGATTACGAGCAGTACTTC. Protein: CASSVPGGDYEQYF.

The gene calls are TRBV20-1 and TRBJ2-5; a weak D match, TRBD2 (5 bases). The CDR3 is made up of 14 amino acids. Germline V gives CDR1 DFQATT, CDR2 SNEGSKA (reference sequence). The germline V and J ends were trimmed by 4 bases and 5 bases, with 17 bases remaining between them. The DNA for the CDR3 is TGCAGTGCTAAGGTGGCGGTTCCGGGGGAGACCCAGTACTTC. It yields the protein CSAKVAVPGETQYF.

The rearrangement links TRBV9 to TRBJ2-2, with no clear D. Germline CDR1 SGDLS, CDR2 YYNGEE. V lost 3 bases and J lost 2, with 11 bases in between. This CDR3 spans 15 amino acids. CDR3 protein: CASSDVDGNTGELFF. In DNA, the CDR3 is TGTGCCAGCAGCGACGTAGACGGCAACACCGGGGAGCTGTTTTTT.

The chain combines TRBV10-3 with TRBJ1-2; 7 bases agree with TRBD1. V shed 3 bases and J 0 bases; nucleotides not matched to a gene: 4. The CDR3 covers 15 residues. Looked up from germline, CDR1 is ENHRY and CDR2 is SYGVKD. CDR3: CAISDQGTANYGYTF. The CDR3 DNA reads TGTGCCATCAGTGACCAGGGGACAGCTAACTATGGCTACACCTTC.

The V and J genes are TRBV7-9 and TRBJ2-3; D uncertain. The length of the CDR3 is 14 residues. Trimming took off 0 bases at V and 2 bases at J, with 6 bases between the two ends. The germline CDR1 and CDR2 sequences are SEHNR and FQNEAQ (reference sequence). CDR3 DNA: TGTGCCAGCAGCTTAGCCGTAACCACAGATACGCAGTATTTT. It yields the protein CASSLAVTTDTQYF.

The CDR3 DNA reads as TGTGCCAGCCGATACGGAACCTACGAGCAGTACTTC. It specifies CASRYGTYEQYF. V usage is TRBV12-3 or TRBV12-4 and J usage is TRBJ2-7; D is unclear. The length of the CDR3 is 12 residues. Trimming pared 8 bases from V and 2 bases from J, leaving 10 bases between.

The V gene is TRBV5-1, the J gene TRBJ2-3, with 8 bases fitting TRBD2. Trimming took 3 bases from V and 3 from J; bases not matched to a gene: 9. The CDR3 spans 16 residues. In germline, CDR1 is SGHRS, CDR2 YFSETQ. This chain's CDR3 is CASSSHETSVTDTQYF. The CDR3, as DNA: TGCGCCAGCAGCTCCCACGAGACTAGCGTAACAGATACGCAGTATTTT.

In its sample, this clonotype was seen a few times. This chain connects TRBV4-2 to TRBJ1-2, with TRBD1 matching 11 bases. The length of the CDR3 is 13 residues. The germline V gene has CDR1 LGHNA and CDR2 YNFKEQ. The junction had 4 bases not matched to a gene; V was cut back by 5 bases and J by 8 bases. This CDR3 reads CASSSGTGGGYTF. The CDR3 coding sequence is TGTGCCAGCAGCTCCGGGACAGGGGGAGGCTACACCTTC.

V is TRBV15 and J is TRBJ1-2; D is unclear. The CDR3 sequence is 12 residues long. The germline CDR1 and CDR2 sequences are LNHNV and YYDKDF (reference sequence). Trimming removed 0 bases from V and 7 bases from J, with 6 bases in between. The CDR3 loop is CATSRDSSGYTF. DNA for the CDR3: TGTGCCACCAGCAGAGATAGCTCTGGCTACACCTTC.

The chain links TRBV7-2 to TRBJ2-1; 7 positions match TRBD1. CDR1 and CDR2 from the germline V gene are SGHTA and FQGNSA. Unmatched junction bases numbered 7, after V lost 5 bases and J lost 6 bases. The CDR3 loop spans 14 amino acids. The CDR3 bases are TGTGCCAGCAGCCAGAGGACAGGCGCCAATGAGCAGTTCTTC. The encoded protein is CASSQRTGANEQFF.

This sequence joins TRBV20-1 and TRBJ2-7, with 8 bases aligning to TRBD1. In germline, CDR1 is DFQATT, CDR2 SNEGSKA (reference sequence). Trimming cost V 0 bases and J 3 bases; bases outside gene matches: 7. The CDR3 spans 15 residues. CDR3 amino acids: CSARDTGTGYYEQYF. The DNA for the CDR3 is TGCAGTGCTAGAGATACCGGGACAGGATACTACGAGCAGTACTTC.

CDR3 nucleotide sequence: TGCGCCAGCAGCCGGGGGACTAGGAATGAGCAGTTCTTC. It is translated as CASSRGTRNEQFF. The J gene is TRBJ2-1, the V gene TRBV5-1, with 8 bases lining up with TRBD2. In germline, CDR1 is SGHRS, CDR2 YFSETQ. The V and J ends lost 4 bases and 7 bases, in that order; junction bases with no gene match: 4. The CDR3 runs 13 residues.

The chain couples TRBV20-1 to TRBJ2-7; TRBD2 matches 10 bases. V trimming: 0 bases; J trimming: 3 bases; junction bases outside the gene matches: 5. Germline CDR1 reads DFQATT; CDR2 reads SNEGSKA (reference sequence). The CDR3 spans 15 residues. The CDR3 loop reads CSARDPGTSDYEQYF. CDR3 DNA: TGCAGTGCTAGAGATCCCGGGACTAGCGACTACGAGCAGTACTTC.

The gene calls are TRBV2 and TRBJ2-7; the match to TRBD2 covers 7 bases. In germline, CDR1 is SNHLY, CDR2 FYNNEI. This CDR3 has 14 residues. The V and J ends lost 5 bases and 3 bases, in that order; junction bases with no gene match: 7. CDR3 DNA sequence: TGTGCCAGCAGTCCCGGGACTATACTCTACGAGCAGTACTTC. It is translated as CASSPGTILYEQYF.

The chain employs TRBV9 and TRBJ2-7, with a possible D match to TRBD2 (7 bases). The germline CDR1 and CDR2 sequences are SGDLS and YYNGEE. This CDR3 spans 14 amino acids. V lost 0 bases and J lost 6, with 13 bases in between. The CDR3 sequence: CASSVGGRGGEQYF. CDR3 coding DNA: TGTGCCAGCAGCGTAGGTGGTAGGGGGGGCGAGCAGTACTTC. The full variable domain, completed using reference TRBV9 and TRBJ2-7, is DSGVTQTPKHLITATGQRVTLRCSPRSGDLSVYWYQQSLDQGLQFLIQYYNGEERAKGNILERFSAQQFPDLHSELNLSSLELGDSALYFCASSVGGRGGEQYFGPGTRLTVT.

The chain recombines TRBV29-1 with TRBJ2-1; D unclear. The germline V gene encodes CDR1 SQVTM and CDR2 ANQGSEA. Trimming shortened V by 6 bases and J by 9 bases, and 12 bases separated the two germline ends. This CDR3 contains 11 residues. In DNA, the CDR3 is TGCAGCGTCAGGCCGGAGCCTGAGCAGTTCTTC. Encoded protein: CSVRPEPEQFF.

The J gene is TRBJ2-3, the V gene TRBV20-1; the D gene is possibly TRBD2 (6 bases). The V end lost 7 bases, the J end lost 1 base, and 12 bases lay between the germline ends. CDR3 length equals 13 residues. Germline CDR1 DFQATT, CDR2 SNEGSKA (reference sequence). The CDR3 nucleotides read TGCAGTGTTCGGGAGAGGGGCACAGATACGCAGTATTTT. Translated: CSVRERGTDTQYF.

The chain combines TRBV2 with TRBJ2-1, with D uncertain. Germline V gives CDR1 SNHLY, CDR2 FYNNEI. The CDR3 loop spans 14 amino acids. V lost 4 bases, J lost 1 base, and 8 bases lay in between. The CDR3 DNA sequence: TGTGCCAGCAGTGTTGAGCAATCCTACAATGAGCAGTTCTTC. Residues: CASSVEQSYNEQFF. The full variable domain, its missing parts supplied by reference TRBV2 and TRBJ2-1, is EPEVTQTPSHQVTQMGQEVILRCVPISNHLYFYWYRQILGQKVEFLVSFYNNEISEKSEIFDDQFSVERPDGSNFTLKIRSTKLEDSAMYFCASSVEQSYNEQFFGPGTRLTVL.

J is TRBJ2-7 and V is TRBV7-8; no clear D. Germline loops: CDR1 SGHVS, CDR2 FQNEAQ. V was trimmed by 1 base and J by 6 bases, leaving 10 bases between them. The CDR3 runs 13 residues. CDR3 in amino acids: CASSLGRSREQYF. The CDR3 nucleotides read TGTGCCAGCAGCTTAGGAAGGAGTCGCGAGCAGTACTTC.

This clonotype is medium-sized within its sample. This chain links TRBV6-1 with TRBJ2-6; D gene ambiguous. Germline CDR1 is MNHNS and CDR2 is SASEGT. The CDR3 has 14 amino acids. Trimming took 2 bases from V and 1 from J, leaving 3 bases between them. CDR3 DNA sequence: TGTGCCAGCAGTGAACTGTCTGGGGCCAACGTCCTGACTTTC. Residues: CASSELSGANVLTF.

The chain joins TRBV24-1 to TRBJ1-5; perhaps TRBD1 as D (5 bases). CDR1 and CDR2 from the germline V gene are KGHDR and SFDVKD. The CDR3 sequence is 14 residues long. Trimming removed 11 bases from V and 1 base from J, with 14 bases in between. The CDR3 here is CAIGGDGSNQPQHF. CDR3 DNA: TGTGCCATCGGGGGGGATGGAAGCAATCAGCCCCAGCATTTT.

This rearrangement joins TRBV7-3 to TRBJ2-7, with a weak D call TRBD1 (6 bases). The V end lost 5 bases, the J end lost 6 bases, and 14 bases lay between the germline ends. This CDR3 has 13 amino acids. Germline V CDR1 and CDR2: SGHTA, FQGTGA. CDR3 in amino acids: CASSQARGGEQYF. Here the CDR3 DNA reads TGTGCCAGCAGCCAAGCCAGGGGTGGCGAGCAGTACTTC.

The gene calls are TRBV20-1 and TRBJ2-1; 10 nucleotides line up with TRBD2. The CDR3 has 16 residues. From germline, CDR1 is DFQATT and CDR2 SNEGSKA (reference sequence). The trim removed 6 bases at V and 10 bases at J, leaving 18 bases unmatched. CDR3 protein: CSASGVAGGPQFEQFF. CDR3 DNA sequence: TGCAGTGCCAGCGGTGTAGCGGGGGGCCCCCAATTCGAGCAGTTCTTC.

This chain joins TRBV29-1 and TRBJ1-2; D is perhaps TRBD1 (5 bases). V was shortened by 4 bases and J by 6 bases, with 15 bases between the two germline ends. Germline V CDR1 and CDR2: SQVTM, ANQGSEA. CDR3 size: 13 residues. The CDR3 is CSVVKRGSHGYTF. The CDR3 nucleotides are TGCAGCGTTGTAAAGCGGGGGAGCCATGGCTACACCTTC. The variable domain in full, completed from reference TRBV29-1 and TRBJ1-2, reads SAVISQKPSRDICQRGTSLTIQCQVDSQVTMMFWYRQQPGQSLTLIATANQGSEATYESGFVIDKFPISRPNLTFSTLTVSNMSPEDSSIYLCSVVKRGSHGYTFGSGTRLTVV.